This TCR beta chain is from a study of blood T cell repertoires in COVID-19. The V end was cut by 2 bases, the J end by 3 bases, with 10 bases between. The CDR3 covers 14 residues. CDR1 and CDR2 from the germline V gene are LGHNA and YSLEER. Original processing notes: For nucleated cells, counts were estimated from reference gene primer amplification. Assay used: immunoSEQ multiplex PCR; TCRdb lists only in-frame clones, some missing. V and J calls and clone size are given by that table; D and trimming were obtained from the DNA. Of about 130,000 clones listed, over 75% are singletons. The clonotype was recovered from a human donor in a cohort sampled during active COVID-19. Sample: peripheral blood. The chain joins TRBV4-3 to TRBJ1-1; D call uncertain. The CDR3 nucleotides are TGCGCCAGCAGCCAAACTAGGTCCCACACTGAAGCTTTCTTT. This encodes CASSQTRSHTEAFF.